This T cell receptor beta chain was obtained from a study of blood T cells in healthy people across ages. About the research overall: Template switching caught about one barcoded beta molecule for each two T cells. Study-level points and caveats: Estimates based on one million T cells were treated as lower bounds. Age brought a roughly linear fall in TCR beta diversity measured per million T cells.

Using a J-beta primer mix together with a sample-barcoded 5' primer, a second PCR was run for roughly 6 to 11 cycles. Each CDR3 protein is one row after TCRdb ran MiXCR on the 5' RACE reads. The table includes about 670,000 distinct CDR3 sequences, about 50% detected once. Roughly 10 milliliters was the volume of peripheral blood drawn from each donor. This clonotype appeared a single time. Its antigen is currently unknown. CDR3 length: 13 amino acids. Sequenced material: blood. This chain uses TRBV12-3 or TRBV12-4 with TRBJ2-4; unclear D gene. The J call could be wrong; TRBJ2-7 is a better fit for the DNA end. The TCR was taken from a woman older than 75 in good health. The CDR3, as DNA: TGTGCCAGCAGCCCTCGGGCTAACTACGAGCAGTACTTC. Its translation is CASSPRANYEQYF.